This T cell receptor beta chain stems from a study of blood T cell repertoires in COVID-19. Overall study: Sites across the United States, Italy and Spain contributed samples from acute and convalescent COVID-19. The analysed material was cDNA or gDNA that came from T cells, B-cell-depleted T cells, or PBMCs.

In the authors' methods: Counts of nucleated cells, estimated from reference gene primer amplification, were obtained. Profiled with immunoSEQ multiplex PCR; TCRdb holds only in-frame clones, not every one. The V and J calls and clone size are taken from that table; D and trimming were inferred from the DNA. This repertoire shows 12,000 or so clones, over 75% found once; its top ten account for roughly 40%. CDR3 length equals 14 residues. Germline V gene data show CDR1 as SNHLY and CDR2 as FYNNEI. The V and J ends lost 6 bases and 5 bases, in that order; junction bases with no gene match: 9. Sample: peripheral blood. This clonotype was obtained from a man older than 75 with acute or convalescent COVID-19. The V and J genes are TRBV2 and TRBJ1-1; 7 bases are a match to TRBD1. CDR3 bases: TGTGCCAGCAGGAAGGACAGGCGGGGTACTGAAGCTTTCTTT. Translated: CASRKDRRGTEAFF.